This record covers a single T cell receptor (beta chain). Its antigen is still unknown. The record originates from a study of vaccination and CD4 T cells after COVID-19. Cultured CD4+ T cell DNA was sequenced using the Oncomine TCR Beta short-read assay. Each CDR3 protein gets one entry after TCRdb re-called the PCR reads with MiXCR. Here the sample spans about 17,000 distinct CDR3 sequences, roughly 45% being singletons. Treatment given: approximately nine-day PBMC culture with coronavirus spike peptide pools or control peptides (ViraFEST assay). The length of the CDR3 is 15 residues. Germline V gene data show CDR1 as DFQATT and CDR2 as SNEGSKA (reference sequence). V was pared by 1 base and J by 5 bases, with 9 bases of the junction left unmatched.

This chain uses TRBV20-1 with TRBJ2-5; 8 nucleotides line up with TRBD1. This TCR came from a human donor who had recovered from COVID-19. Specimen: CD4+ T cells from blood, cultured in vitro, collected after SARS-CoV-2 vaccination. The CDR3 DNA reads TGCAGTGCTAGAGCGACAGGGGCCATCGTTGAGACCCAGTACTTC. Translation: CSARATGAIVETQYF.